Given below is one T cell receptor beta chain in context. Its target is unknown. Germline V gene sequence: CDR1 SGDLS, CDR2 YYNGEE. V was trimmed by 0 bases and J by 4 bases, leaving 20 bases between them. This CDR3 is built from 18 residues. The data were taken from a study of cytomegalovirus exposure and HLA in healthy donors. Broader study findings: Sequencing had likely introduced a cluster of highly shared sequence variants as an artifact. In a later analysis, at a false discovery rate of 0.05, approximately 16,000 TCR beta sequences matched HLA alleles.

Primers included in the PCR were 60 Vbeta and 13 Jbeta primers. Method: immunoSEQ multiplex PCR; TCRdb's copy keeps in-frame clones and lacks some. This table has fewer than 85,000 clones, about two thirds appearing once. The clonotype originates from a woman aged 40 to 50 in good health and CMV-seropositive. The J gene is TRBJ1-3, the V gene TRBV9, with D maybe TRBD1 (6 bases). Sequencing was carried out using PBMCs. The CDR3 DNA reads TGTGCCAGCAGCGTAGGGATTGGCGGGGGCGCTGACGGAAACACCATATATTTT. Translated, it gives CASSVGIGGGADGNTIYF.